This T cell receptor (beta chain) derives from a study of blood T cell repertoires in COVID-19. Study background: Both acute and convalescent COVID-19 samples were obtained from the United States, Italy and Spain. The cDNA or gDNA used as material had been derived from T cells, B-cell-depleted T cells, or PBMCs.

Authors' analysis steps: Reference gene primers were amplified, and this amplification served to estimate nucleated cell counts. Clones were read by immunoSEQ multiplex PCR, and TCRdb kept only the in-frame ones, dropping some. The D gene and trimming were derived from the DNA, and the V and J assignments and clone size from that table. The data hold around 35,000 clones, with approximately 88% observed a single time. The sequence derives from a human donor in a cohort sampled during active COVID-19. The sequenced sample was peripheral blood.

CDR3: CASTPRRGGLDTQYF. CDR3 nucleotide sequence: TGTGCCAGTACTCCGAGGAGGGGGGGGCTTGATACGCAGTATTTT. The genes are TRBV19 and TRBJ2-3, with D tentatively TRBD2 (7 bases). Looked up from germline, CDR1 is LNHDA and CDR2 is SQIVND (reference sequence). This CDR3 has 15 amino acids. V dropped 7 bases and J dropped 6 bases, with 20 bases sitting between them.